This T cell receptor beta chain was captured in a study of T cells in Graves' hyperthyroidism and ophthalmopathy. V dropped 5 bases and J dropped 5 bases, with 10 bases sitting between them. This CDR3 spans 14 amino acids. CDR1 SGHAT and CDR2 FQNNGV come from the germline V gene. This clonotype was found a few times. TCR beta CDR3 sequences were amplified from RNA transcripts. HTBI primers drove first-round RT-PCR of the TCR CDR3. Each CDR3 protein gets one entry after TCRdb re-called the multiplex PCR reads with MiXCR. The repertoire consists of 490,000 or so distinct CDR3 sequences, with under 25% occurring once and the leading ten covering 49%.

The sample consisted of blood. The source of this sequence is a woman in her 70s with Graves' ophthalmopathy. The genes are TRBV11-2 and TRBJ1-6, with D possibly matching TRBD1 (6 bases). CDR3 bases: TGTGCCAGCAGCGTCGGACAGAATAATTCACCCCTCCACTTT. Amino acids: CASSVGQNNSPLHF.